This entry lists 14 T cell receptor beta chains sequenced from one sample in a study of T cell repertoires in cytomegalovirus infection. Antigens of these TCRs are unknown. TCRdb recomputed calls from the reads with MiXCR, one row per CDR3 protein. The sample has approximately 600,000 distinct CDR3 sequences, almost 40% seen once. Sample: cultured PBMCs, taken from culture after CMV antigen stimulation. These receptors originate from a human donor in good health (CMV status not recorded). Some clones in this sample may be carry-over from other donors' samples.

This clonotype was seen a few times. The CDR3 protein is CASSLGLAGGPRQFF. The DNA for the CDR3 is TGTGCCAGCAGCTTAGGACTAGCGGGGGGGCCGCGGCAGTTCTTC. V gene TRBV11-2 combines with J gene TRBJ2-1, with 14 bases that match TRBD2. Germline CDR1 is SGHAT and CDR2 is FQNNGV. This CDR3 spans 15 amino acids. V trimming: 1 base; J trimming: 12 bases; junction bases outside the gene matches: 5.

The chain employs TRBV7-9 and TRBJ1-1; unclear D gene. Trimming shortened V by 5 bases and J by 5 bases, and 15 bases separated the two germline ends. Germline V gives CDR1 SEHNR, CDR2 FQNEAQ (reference sequence). The CDR3 contains 14 residues. This CDR3 reads CASSPRQARTEAFF. In DNA, the CDR3 is TGTGCCAGCAGCCCCCGCCAGGCGAGAACTGAAGCTTTCTTT.

The chain recombines TRBV12-3 or TRBV12-4 with TRBJ1-1; no reliable D call. The CDR3 spans 13 residues. Between the trimmed V and J ends, which lost 7 bases and 7 bases, there was a span of 16 bases. CDR3 in amino acids: CASTKQTFGEAFF. In nucleotides, the CDR3 is TGTGCCAGCACAAAACAGACTTTCGGTGAAGCTTTCTTT.

This clonotype was found a few times. The chain carries TRBV4-1 and TRBJ2-7, with TRBD2 identical over 8 bases. V shed 0 bases, J shed 7 bases, and the junction held 11 bases outside the gene matches. CDR1 MGHRA and CDR2 YSYEKL come from the germline V gene. This CDR3 spans 16 amino acids. CDR3 in DNA: TGCGCCAGCAGCCAAGAGGTAGCGGGACCCCAACGAGAGCAGTACTTC. It translates to CASSQEVAGPQREQYF.

This clonotype was observed once. The V call is TRBV28, the J call TRBJ2-2; D is unclear. V lost 5 bases, J lost 5 bases, and 15 bases lay in between. The CDR3 consists of 15 residues. Germline CDR1 and CDR2: MDHEN and SYDVKM. CDR3 in DNA: TGTGCCAGCAGTGCCCCGGGTCTGAGTACCGGGGAGCTGTTTTTT. Amino acids: CASSAPGLSTGELFF.

The chain employs TRBV6-2 or TRBV6-3 and TRBJ2-3, with D unresolved. V was shortened by 2 bases and J by 3 bases, with 9 bases between the two germline ends. Looked up from germline, CDR1 is MNHEY and CDR2 is SVGEGT. There are 14 residues in the CDR3. CDR3 DNA: TGTGCCAGCAGTTACGAAGGTTCAACAGATACGCAGTATTTT. Translation gives CASSYEGSTDTQYF.

This rearrangement joins TRBV11-2 to TRBJ2-4, with D possibly being TRBD1 or TRBD2 (5 bases each). Germline V lookup: CDR1 SGHAT, CDR2 FQNNGV. The CDR3 consists of 12 residues. V lost 4 bases, J lost 13 bases, and 14 bases lay in between. The CDR3 protein is CASSSGPLPQYF. In DNA form, the CDR3 reads TGTGCCAGCAGCTCGGGACCCCTCCCACAGTACTTC.

Many counts were recorded for this clonotype. This chain connects TRBV7-2 to TRBJ2-1, with D uncertain. CDR3 length: 11 residues. V was shortened by 5 bases and J by 9 bases, with 8 bases between the two germline ends. CDR1 and CDR2 from the germline V gene are SGHTA and FQGNSA. The CDR3 coding sequence is TGTGCCAGCAGCCAGTACCCTGAGCAGTTCTTC. It encodes CASSQYPEQFF.

This clonotype turned up a few times. This chain uses TRBV7-2 with TRBJ1-1; D remains unclear. The CDR3 runs 12 residues. V was trimmed by 8 bases and J by 1 base, leaving 8 bases between them. Germline V gene sequence: CDR1 SGHTA, CDR2 FQGNSA. CDR3 residues: CASGRANTEAFF. Written as DNA, the CDR3 is TGTGCCAGCGGACGAGCGAACACTGAAGCTTTCTTT.

In its sample, this clonotype was seen a few times. The V and J genes are TRBV12-3 or TRBV12-4 and TRBJ1-4; 9 bases agree with TRBD1. V dropped 6 bases and J dropped 3; count of bases not matched to a gene: 2. This CDR3 is built from 14 residues. The CDR3 DNA sequence: TGTGCCAGCAGACAGGGGGCGGCTAATGAAAAACTGTTTTTT. It specifies CASRQGAANEKLFF.

V gene TRBV6-1 combines with J gene TRBJ2-3; D might be TRBD2 (6 bases). Germline V gene lookup returns CDR1 MNHNS and CDR2 SASEGT. The V and J ends lost 6 bases and 6 bases respectively, with 16 bases between them. CDR3 size: 14 residues. The CDR3 spells CASSARRVGDTQYF. CDR3 DNA sequence: TGTGCCAGCAGCGCACGGAGGGTGGGGGATACGCAGTATTTT.

The genes are TRBV11-2 and TRBJ2-1, with TRBD2 as a possible D gene (7 bases). The V gene's germline CDR1 is SGHAT and CDR2 FQNNGV. The CDR3 sequence is 19 residues long. Trimming took 3 bases from V and 0 from J, leaving 21 bases between them. The DNA for the CDR3 is TGTGCCAGCAGCTTGGGGGGGGCGTCCCCTGCGAGCTCCTACAATGAGCAGTTCTTC. Protein sequence: CASSLGGASPASSYNEQFF.

This clonotype was counted only a few times. This chain uses TRBV29-1 with TRBJ2-3; D unresolved. The V gene's germline CDR1 is SQVTM and CDR2 ANQGSEA. V was trimmed by 6 bases and J by 0 bases, leaving 13 bases between them. CDR3 length: 14 amino acids. The chain's CDR3 is CSVARRLSTDTQYF. The CDR3 nucleotides are TGCAGCGTGGCGAGACGACTTAGCACAGATACGCAGTATTTT.

This clonotype was found a few times. Written as DNA, the CDR3 is TGTGCCAGCAGCTCGGGACCTCACAATGAGCAGTTCTTC. It translates to CASSSGPHNEQFF. The chain is built from TRBV5-6 and TRBJ2-1, with D possibly called TRBD1 or TRBD2 (5 bases each). Germline V lookup: CDR1 SGHDT, CDR2 YYEEEE. Trimming shortened V by 3 bases and J by 5 bases, and 9 bases separated the two germline ends. CDR3 length: 13 residues.